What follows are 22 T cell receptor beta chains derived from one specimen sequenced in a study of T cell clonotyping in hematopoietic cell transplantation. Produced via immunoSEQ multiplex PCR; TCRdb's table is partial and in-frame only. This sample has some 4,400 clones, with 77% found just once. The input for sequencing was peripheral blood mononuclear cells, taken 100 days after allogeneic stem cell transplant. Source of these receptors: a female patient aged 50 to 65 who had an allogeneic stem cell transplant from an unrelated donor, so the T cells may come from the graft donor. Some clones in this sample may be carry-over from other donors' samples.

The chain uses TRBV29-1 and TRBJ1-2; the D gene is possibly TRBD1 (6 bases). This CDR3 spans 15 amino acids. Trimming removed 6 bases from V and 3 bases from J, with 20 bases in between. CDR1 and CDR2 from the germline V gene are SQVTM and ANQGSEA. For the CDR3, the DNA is TGCAGCGTGGTCGGGCGGGACAACGGCCACTATGGCTACACCTTC. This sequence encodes CSVVGRDNGHYGYTF.

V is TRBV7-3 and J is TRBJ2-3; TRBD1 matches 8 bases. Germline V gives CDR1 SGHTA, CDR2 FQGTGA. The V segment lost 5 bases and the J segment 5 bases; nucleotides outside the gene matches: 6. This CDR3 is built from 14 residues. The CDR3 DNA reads TGTGCCAGCAGCCCCCAGGGGGCGAGAGATACGCAGTATTTT. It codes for CASSPQGARDTQYF.

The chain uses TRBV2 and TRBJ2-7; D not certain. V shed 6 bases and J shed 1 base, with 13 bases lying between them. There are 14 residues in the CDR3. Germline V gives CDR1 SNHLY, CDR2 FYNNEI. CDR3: CASRGRRVSYEQYF. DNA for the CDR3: TGTGCCAGCAGAGGCCGTCGGGTGTCCTACGAGCAGTACTTC.

CDR3 bases: TGCGCCAGCAGCCAAGAACACGACTCGGTGGGATACTACGAGCAGTACTTC. It is translated as CASSQEHDSVGYYEQYF. This chain joins TRBV4-1 and TRBJ2-7; D unresolved. This CDR3 is 17 amino acids long. Deletions cut 0 bases from V and 3 bases from J, with 18 bases between. Germline V gives CDR1 MGHRA, CDR2 YSYEKL.

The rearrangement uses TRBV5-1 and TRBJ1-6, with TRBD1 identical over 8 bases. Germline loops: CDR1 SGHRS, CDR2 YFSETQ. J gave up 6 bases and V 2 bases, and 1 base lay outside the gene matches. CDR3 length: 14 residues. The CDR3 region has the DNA TGCGCCAGCAGCTTAGGACAGGGTAATTCACCCCTCCACTTT. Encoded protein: CASSLGQGNSPLHF.

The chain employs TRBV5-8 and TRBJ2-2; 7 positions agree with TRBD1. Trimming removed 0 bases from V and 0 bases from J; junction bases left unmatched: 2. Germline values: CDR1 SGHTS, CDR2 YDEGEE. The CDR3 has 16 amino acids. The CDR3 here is CASSLDRGTNTGELFF. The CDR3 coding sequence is TGTGCCAGCAGCTTGGACAGGGGAACGAACACCGGGGAGCTGTTTTTT. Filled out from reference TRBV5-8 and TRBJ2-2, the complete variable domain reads EAGVTQSPTHLIKTRGQQATLRCSPISGHTSVYWYQQALGLGLQFLLWYDEGEERNRGNFPPRFSGRQFPNYSSELNVNALELEDSALYLCASSLDRGTNTGELFFGEGSRLTVL.

CDR3 DNA: TGTGCCAGCAGTGAAGACAGGAGCTCCTATAATTCACCCCTCCACTTT. As protein: CASSEDRSSYNSPLHF. The chain has TRBV6-1 and TRBJ1-6, with D possibly matching TRBD1 (5 bases). Germline V lookup: CDR1 MNHNS, CDR2 SASEGT. V lost 1 base, J lost 0 bases, and 7 bases lay in between. CDR3 length: 16 amino acids.

CDR3 sequence (DNA): TGTGCCACGGAGGACAGGGGAGACACCGGGGAGCTGTTTTTT. It codes for CATEDRGDTGELFF. The chain employs TRBV6-1 and TRBJ2-2, with TRBD1 matching over 9 bases. Trimming at V came to 10 bases and at J to 3 bases, leaving 6 bases not matched to a gene. Germline lookup yields CDR1 MNHNS and CDR2 SASEGT. The CDR3 has 14 residues.

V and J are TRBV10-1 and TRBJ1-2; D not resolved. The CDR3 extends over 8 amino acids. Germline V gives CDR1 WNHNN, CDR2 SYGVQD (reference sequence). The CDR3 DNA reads TGCGCTAGGCTGGGCTACACCTTC. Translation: CARLGYTF.

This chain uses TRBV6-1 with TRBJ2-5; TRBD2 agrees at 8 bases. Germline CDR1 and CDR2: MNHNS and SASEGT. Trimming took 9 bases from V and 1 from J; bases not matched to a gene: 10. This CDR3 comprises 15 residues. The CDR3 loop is CASITSGVTQETQYF. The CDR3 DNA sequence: TGTGCCAGTATTACTAGCGGAGTTACCCAAGAGACCCAGTACTTC.

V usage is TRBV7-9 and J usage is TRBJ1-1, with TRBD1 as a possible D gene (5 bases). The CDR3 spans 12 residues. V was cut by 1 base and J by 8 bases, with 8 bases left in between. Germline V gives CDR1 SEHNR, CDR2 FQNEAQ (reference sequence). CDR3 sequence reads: CASSLVEGEAFF. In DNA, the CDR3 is TGTGCCAGCAGCTTAGTGGAGGGGGAAGCTTTCTTT.

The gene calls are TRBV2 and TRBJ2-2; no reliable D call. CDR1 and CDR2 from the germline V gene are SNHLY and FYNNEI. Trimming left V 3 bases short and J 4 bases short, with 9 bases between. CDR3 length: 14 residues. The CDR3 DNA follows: TGTGCCAGCAGTGATTTGATACGCACCGGGGAGCTGTTTTTT. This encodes CASSDLIRTGELFF.

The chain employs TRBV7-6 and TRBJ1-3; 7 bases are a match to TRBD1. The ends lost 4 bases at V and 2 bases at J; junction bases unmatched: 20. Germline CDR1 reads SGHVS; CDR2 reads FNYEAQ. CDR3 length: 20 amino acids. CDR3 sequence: CASSSRGRGSAYGTGNTIYF. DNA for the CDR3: TGTGCCAGCAGCTCGCGCGGCAGGGGGTCTGCGTATGGGACTGGAAACACCATATATTTT.

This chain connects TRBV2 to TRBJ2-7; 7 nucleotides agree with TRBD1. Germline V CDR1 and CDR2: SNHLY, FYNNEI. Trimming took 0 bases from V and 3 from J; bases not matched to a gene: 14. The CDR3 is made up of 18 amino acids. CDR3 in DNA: TGTGCCAGCAGTGAAGCGCTTTCACGGACAGGCAGGGGCTACGAGCAGTACTTC. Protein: CASSEALSRTGRGYEQYF.

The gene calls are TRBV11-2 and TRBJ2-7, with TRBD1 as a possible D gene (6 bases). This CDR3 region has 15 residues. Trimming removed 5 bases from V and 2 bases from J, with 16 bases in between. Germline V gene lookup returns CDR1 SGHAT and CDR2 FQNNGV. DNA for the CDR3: TGTGCCAGCAGCATAATTGGGACAATGACCTACGAGCAGTACTTC. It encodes CASSIIGTMTYEQYF.

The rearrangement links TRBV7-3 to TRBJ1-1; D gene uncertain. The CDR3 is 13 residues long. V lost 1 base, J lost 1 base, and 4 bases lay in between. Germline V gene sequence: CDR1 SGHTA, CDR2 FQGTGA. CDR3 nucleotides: TGTGCCAGCAGCTTAATCACGAACACTGAAGCTTTCTTT. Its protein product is CASSLITNTEAFF.

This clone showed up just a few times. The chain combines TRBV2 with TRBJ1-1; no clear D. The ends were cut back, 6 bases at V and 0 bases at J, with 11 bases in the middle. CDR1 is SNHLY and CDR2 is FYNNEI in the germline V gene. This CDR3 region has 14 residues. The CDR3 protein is CASRQERMNTEAFF. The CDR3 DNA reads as TGTGCCAGCAGACAAGAACGGATGAACACTGAAGCTTTCTTT.

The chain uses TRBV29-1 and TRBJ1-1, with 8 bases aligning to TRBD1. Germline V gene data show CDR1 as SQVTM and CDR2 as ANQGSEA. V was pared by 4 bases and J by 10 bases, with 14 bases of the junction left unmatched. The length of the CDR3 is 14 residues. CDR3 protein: CSVVDWTGRYGAFF. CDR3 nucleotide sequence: TGCAGCGTTGTGGACTGGACAGGGAGGTACGGAGCTTTCTTT.

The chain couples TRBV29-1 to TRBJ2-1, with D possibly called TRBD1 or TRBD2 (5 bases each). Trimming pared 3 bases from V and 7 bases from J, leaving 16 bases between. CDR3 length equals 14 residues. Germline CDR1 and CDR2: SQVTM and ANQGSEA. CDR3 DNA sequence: TGCAGCGTTGACGAGGGGTCCCTGAGTAATGAGCAGTTCTTC. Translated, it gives CSVDEGSLSNEQFF.

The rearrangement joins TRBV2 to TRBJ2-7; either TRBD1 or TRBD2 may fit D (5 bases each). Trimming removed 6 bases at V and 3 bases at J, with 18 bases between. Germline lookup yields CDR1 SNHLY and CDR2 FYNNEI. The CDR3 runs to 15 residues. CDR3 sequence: CASRGDPSVIYEQYF. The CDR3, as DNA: TGTGCCAGCAGGGGGGACCCCTCAGTAATCTACGAGCAGTACTTC.

CDR3 nucleotide sequence: TGTGCCAGCAGCTTAGCGTTCGGGGCTGCGGGCTACACCTTC. It is translated as CASSLAFGAAGYTF. This chain uses TRBV7-9 with TRBJ1-2, with D possibly being TRBD1 (5 bases). Germline values: CDR1 SEHNR, CDR2 FQNEAQ (reference sequence). This CDR3 comprises 14 residues. Deletions cut 0 bases from V and 8 bases from J, with 13 bases between. Combining the CDR3 with reference TRBV7-9 and TRBJ1-2 gives the whole variable domain DTGVSQNPRHKITKRGQNVTFRCDPISEHNRLYWYRQTLGQGPEFLTYFQNEAQLEKSRLLSDRFSAERPKGSFSTLEIQRTEQGDSAMYLCASSLAFGAAGYTFGSGTRLTVV.

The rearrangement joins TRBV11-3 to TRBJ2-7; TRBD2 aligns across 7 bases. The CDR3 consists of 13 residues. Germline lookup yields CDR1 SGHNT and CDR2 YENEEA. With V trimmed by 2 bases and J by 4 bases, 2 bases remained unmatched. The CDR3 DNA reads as TGTGCCAGCAGCTTAAGGACTAGTTACGAGCAGTACTTC. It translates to CASSLRTSYEQYF.